Here is one TCR beta chain with its context. No antigen is known for it. The entry originates in a study of cytomegalovirus exposure and HLA in healthy donors. Points from the study as a whole: Analysis was carried out at a later point, and it linked a missense DCLRE1C variant to TCR beta V- and J-gene trimming. The study put around 180 TCR beta chains on its list as cytomegalovirus-associated. Cytomegalovirus status was reportedly diagnosed by the classifier with high sensitivity and specificity. Some V segments, TRBV6-2 and TRBV6-3 among them, were indistinguishable and were therefore excluded.

Germline V gives CDR1 SQVTM, CDR2 ANQGSEA. V was cut by 4 bases and J by 8 bases, with 14 bases left in between. CDR3 length equals 13 residues. 13 Jbeta primers and 60 Vbeta primers were used for the PCR. Sequencing was performed with immunoSEQ multiplex PCR; in TCRdb, only in-frame clones are kept and a portion is missing. Among over 55,000 clones listed, around 77% were seen once. The sequenced sample was PBMCs. The receptor was isolated from a woman in her 30s in good health and CMV-seronegative. J is TRBJ1-4 and V is TRBV29-1; D is possibly TRBD1 (5 bases). The CDR3 is CSVVAGNDEKLFF. The CDR3 nucleotides read TGCAGCGTTGTAGCAGGGAATGACGAAAAACTGTTTTTT.